This TCR beta chain comes out of a study of cytomegalovirus exposure and HLA in healthy donors. Study overall: Unique TCR beta sequences numbering approximately 120 million came from 190 million or so T cells in an earlier analysis.

The PCR ran on 60 Vbeta and 13 Jbeta primers. Repertoires were generated with immunoSEQ multiplex PCR, while TCRdb's copy carries only in-frame clones and drops some. This sample's table reports 40,000 to 55,000 clones. Study observations and caveats: Three CMV-associated chains were confirmed in vitro to be specific for CMV antigens.

Comment on this clone: Its specificity is not known.

The sequence came from a male donor in good health and CMV-seropositive. Sequenced material: PBMCs.

CDR3 DNA: TGTGCCTGGAGTGCGGGGGGGCTCTACAATGAGCAGTTCTTC. Translating gives CAWSAGGLYNEQFF. The chain is built from TRBV30 and TRBJ2-1, with TRBD2 identical over 8 bases. V lost 1 base and J lost 3; bases outside the gene matches: 2. This CDR3 comprises 14 residues. Germline V gene sequence: CDR1 GTSNPN, CDR2 SVGIG (reference sequence). Complete variable domain (other parts from reference TRBV30 and TRBJ2-1): SQTIHQWPATLVQPVGSPLSLECTVEGTSNPNLYWYRQAAGRGLQLLFYSVGIGQISSEVPQNLSASRPQDRQFILSSKKLLLSDSGFYLCAWSAGGLYNEQFFGPGTRLTVL.